Sequencing of this TCR beta chain was carried out in a study of blood T cell repertoires in COVID-19 (TCRdb year 2020). Concerning the study at large: Samples from collaborators originated in the United States, Italy and Spain and spanned both the acute and convalescent phases of COVID-19. The prospective study material was composed of cDNA or gDNA derived from T cells, B-cell-depleted T cells, or PBMCs. Deeply sampled blood TCRbeta repertoires from subjects exposed to, actively infected with, or recovered from COVID-19 were included in the dataset. The repertoires were made available in a free public database intended to serve as a resource for research on the immune response to SARS-CoV-2. The samples were drawn from the first 160 participants of the ongoing ImmuneRACE study and from some 1,300 subjects provided by 6 global collaborators. The sample metadata nearly always contained a de-identified subject ID, COVID-19 status, age in years and sex. Where available, HLA class I and class II types were taken from metadata supplied by the sample provider and were not determined by assay-based typing.

TCRbeta CDR3 regions were amplified from genomic DNA using the immunoSEQ Assay, a bias-controlled multiplex PCR. In the paper's pipeline: Nucleated cell counts per sample were estimated from amplification of reference gene primers within the assay. To quantify the absolute abundance of each unique TCRbeta CDR3 rearrangement, sequence reads were collapsed and filtered. For each sample, productive Simpson clonality was calculated as the square root of Simpson's diversity index across productive rearrangements. TCRdb re-hosts the immuneACCESS table, in-frame sequences only. Its copies lack some clones; in the studies checked, an unresolved V gene accounts for under half of them, and the cause for the rest is not known. That table supplies the V and J calls and clone size; D and trimming were determined from the DNA. The sample table shows some 70,000 clones, and more than 75% are seen once. Approximately 0.8% of the sample is held by the ten biggest clonotypes.

Including cysteine and phenylalanine, the CDR3 has 15 amino acids. The retained sequence is limited to the CDR3, 45 bases, with the frame set at the first base. From the germline V gene (reference sequence), CDR1 is GTSNPN and CDR2 is SVGIG. Here V drops 2 bases and J drops 1 base, and the junction holds 6 bases not matched to any gene. In regard to this clone: Its antigen is unknown. No much larger clone is present one base from it, and per-base qualities are unavailable.

Study-level results and caveats: The quantity of clinical and demographic metadata differed by source and by participant and was supplied without curation.

Whole blood was collected in K2EDTA tubes by collaborating institutions according to the institutions' own protocols. Collaborator samples were shipped for TCRbeta analysis as frozen whole blood, isolated PBMCs, or DNA extracted from either sample type. The specimen was peripheral blood. The receptor's source is a woman in her seventies with acute or convalescent COVID-19. Here the chain combines TRBV30 and TRBJ1-1, with 8 middle bases fitting TRBD1. The DNA is as follows: TGTGCCTGGAGTTCCTTGGACAGGGCGAACACTGAAGCTTTCTTT. The encoded protein is CAWSSLDRANTEAFF. Full variable domain (CDR3 extended with the reference TRBV30 and TRBJ1-1 proteins): SQTIHQWPATLVQPVGSPLSLECTVEGTSNPNLYWYRQAAGRGLQLLFYSVGIGQISSEVPQNLSASRPQDRQFILSSKKLLLSDSGFYLCAWSSLDRANTEAFFGQGTRLTVV.